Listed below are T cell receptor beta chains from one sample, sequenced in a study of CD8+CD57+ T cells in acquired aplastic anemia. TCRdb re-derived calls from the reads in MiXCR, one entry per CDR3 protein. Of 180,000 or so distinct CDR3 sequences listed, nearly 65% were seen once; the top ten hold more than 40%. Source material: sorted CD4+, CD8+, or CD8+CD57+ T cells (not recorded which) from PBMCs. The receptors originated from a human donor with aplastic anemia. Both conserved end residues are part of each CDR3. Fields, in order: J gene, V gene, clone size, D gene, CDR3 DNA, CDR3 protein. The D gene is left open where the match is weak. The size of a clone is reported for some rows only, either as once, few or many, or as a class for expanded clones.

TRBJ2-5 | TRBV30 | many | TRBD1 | TGTGCCTGGACTGGGATAGAACAGGGGGAGGAGACCCAGTACTTC | CAWTGIEQGEETQYF
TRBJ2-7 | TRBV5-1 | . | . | TGCGCCAGCAGCTGGGGACAAGCCTACGAGCAGTACTTC | CASSWGQAYEQYF
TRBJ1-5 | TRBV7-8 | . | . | TGTGCCAGCAGTATGGGGGGCCAGCCCCAGCATTTT | CASSMGGQPQHF
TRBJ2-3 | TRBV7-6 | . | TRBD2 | TGTGCCAGCAGCTTCCCCACTAGCGGGGGAACTTCTAACACAGATACGCAGTATTTT | CASSFPTSGGTSNTDTQYF
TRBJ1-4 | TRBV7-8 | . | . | TGTGCCAGCAGCTTAGTGGGTGAAAAACTGTTTTTT | CASSLVGEKLFF
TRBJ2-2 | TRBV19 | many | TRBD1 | TGTGCCAGTAGTATGAGACAGGGAGACACCGGGGAGCTGTTTTTT | CASSMRQGDTGELFF
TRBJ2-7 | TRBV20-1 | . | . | TGCAGTGCTCTGACTAGAGTCTACGAGCAGTACTTC | CSALTRVYEQYF
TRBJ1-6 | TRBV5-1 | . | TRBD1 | TGCGCCAGCAGCTTAGGACAGGGTAGCGCGACGGGTACACCCCTCCACTTT | CASSLGQGSATGTPLHF
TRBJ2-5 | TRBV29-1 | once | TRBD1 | TGCAGCGTTGAAGGGGGCAGGGGGGAGACCCAGTACTTC | CSVEGGRGETQYF
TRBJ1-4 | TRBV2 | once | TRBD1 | TGTGCCATCGCGGGACAGGGCCATGAAAAACTGTTTTTT | CAIAGQGHEKLFF
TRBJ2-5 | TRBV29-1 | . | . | TGCAGCGTTGAGAGAGGGCTAGAGACCCAGTACTTC | CSVERGLETQYF
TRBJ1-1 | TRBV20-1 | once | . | TGCAGTGCTAGAATGCGGGACGCTGAAGCTTTCTTT | CSARMRDAEAFF
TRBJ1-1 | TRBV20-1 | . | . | TGCAGTGCTAGACCCCAGACTGAAGCTTTCTTT | CSARPQTEAFF
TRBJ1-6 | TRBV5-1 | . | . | TGCGCCAGCAGCCCCGGACGAACCAATTCACCCCTCCACTTT | CASSPGRTNSPLHF
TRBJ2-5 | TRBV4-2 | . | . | TGTGCCAGCAGCCAAGATAGGAGAGAGACCCAGTACTTC | CASSQDRRETQYF
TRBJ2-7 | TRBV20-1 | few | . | TGCAGTGCTAGAGTCGGGAACGAGCAGTACTTC | CSARVGNEQYF
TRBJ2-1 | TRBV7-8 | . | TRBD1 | TGTGCCAGCAGCTTATGGGACAGGGTTTCCTACAATGAGCAGTTCTTC | CASSLWDRVSYNEQFF
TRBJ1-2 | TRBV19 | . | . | TGTGCCAGTAGTCCAATGGACGGATCCGTCTATGGCTACACCTTC | CASSPMDGSVYGYTF
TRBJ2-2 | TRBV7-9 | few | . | TGTGCCAGCCGGGGGTTCGCGAACACCGGGGAGCTGTTTTTT | CASRGFANTGELFF
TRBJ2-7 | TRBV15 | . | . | TGTGCCACCAGCAGCCAAGACAAGGTCTCCTACGAGCAGTACTTC | CATSSQDKVSYEQYF
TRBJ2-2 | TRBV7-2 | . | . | TGTGCCAGCAGCTTCTCCGAAGGACATTGGTCTAGCACCGGGGAGCTGTTTTTT | CASSFSEGHWSSTGELFF
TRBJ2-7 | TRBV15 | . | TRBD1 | TGTGCCACCAGCAGCACCGGGACAGGGGGATACGAGCAGTACTTC | CATSSTGTGGYEQYF
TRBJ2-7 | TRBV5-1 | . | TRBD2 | TGCGCCAGCAGCTTACTAGCGGGAGAGTACGAGCAGTACTTC | CASSLLAGEYEQYF
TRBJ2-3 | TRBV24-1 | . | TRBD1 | TGTGCCACCAGCCCAGGACAGGGAATCACAGATACGCAGTATTTT | CATSPGQGITDTQYF
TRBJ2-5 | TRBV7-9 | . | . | TGTGCCAGCAGCTTAGAGAGGACAGCCCAAGAGACCCAGTACTTC | CASSLERTAQETQYF
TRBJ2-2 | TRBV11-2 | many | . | TGTGCCAGCAGCGCACAGAGACAGATTCTAAACACCGGGGAGCTGTTTTTT | CASSAQRQILNTGELFF
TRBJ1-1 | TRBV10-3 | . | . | TGTGCCAGCAGTGCCCGACAGGCCCCCACTGAAGCTTTCTTT | CASSARQAPTEAFF
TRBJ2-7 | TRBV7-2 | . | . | TGTGCCAGCAGCCCCTTACTCACCGCCTTAGGGCAGTACTTC | CASSPLLTALGQYF
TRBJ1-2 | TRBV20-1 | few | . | TGCAGTGCTAGGACTGTGGGGGGGGAACCCTATGGCTACACCTTC | CSARTVGGEPYGYTF
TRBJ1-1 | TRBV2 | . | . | TGTGCCAGCGAGGATGCTTTAGGCACTGAAGCTTTCTTT | CASEDALGTEAFF
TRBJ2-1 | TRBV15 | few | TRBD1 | TGTGCCACCAGCAGAGTTTCAGGGGGCGGCTACAATGAGCAGTTCTTC | CATSRVSGGGYNEQFF
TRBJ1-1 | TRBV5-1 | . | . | TGTGCCAGCAGCTTAGTGATGGCCGGTGGAGGCACTGAAGCTTTCTTT | CASSLVMAGGGTEAFF
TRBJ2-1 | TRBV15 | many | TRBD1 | TGTGCCACCAGCGGGGATTCAGGGGGCTTCTACAATGAGCAGTTCTTC | CATSGDSGGFYNEQFF
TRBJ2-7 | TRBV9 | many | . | TGTGCCAGCAGCGTAGGGGGTCTCGGCGAGCAGTACTTC | CASSVGGLGEQYF
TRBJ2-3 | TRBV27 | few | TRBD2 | TGTGCCAGCAGTTTACTAGCGGGGGGTCCTGCCTTCACAGATACGCAGTATTTT | CASSLLAGGPAFTDTQYF
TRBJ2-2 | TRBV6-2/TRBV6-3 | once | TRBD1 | TGTGCCAGCATGGACAGGGGTTACACCGGGGAGCTGTTTTTT | CASMDRGYTGELFF
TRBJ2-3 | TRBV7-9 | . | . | TGTGCCAGCAGCCGATCGGTACCCACAGATACGCAGTATTTT | CASSRSVPTDTQYF
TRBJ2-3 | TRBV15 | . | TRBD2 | TGTGCCACCAGCAGGAGCGGGGTTAGCACAGATACGCAGTATTTT | CATSRSGVSTDTQYF
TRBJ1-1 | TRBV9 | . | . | TGTGCCAGCAGCGTTTACGGGGGATCAGGCACTGAAGCTTTCTTT | CASSVYGGSGTEAFF
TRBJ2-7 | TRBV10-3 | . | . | TGTGCCAGTGGGGACCAGGCCTACGAGCAGTACTTC | CASGDQAYEQYF
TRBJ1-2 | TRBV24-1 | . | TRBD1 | TGTGCCACCAGCACCCAGGGGGAAGAGTATGGCTACACCTTC | CATSTQGEEYGYTF
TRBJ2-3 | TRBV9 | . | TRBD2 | TGTGCCAGCAGTGTGACTAGCGCCGGCACAGATACGCAGTATTTT | CASSVTSAGTDTQYF
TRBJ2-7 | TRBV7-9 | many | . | TGTGCCAGCAGTATAAGTGGGGGTCACGAGCAGTACTTC | CASSISGGHEQYF
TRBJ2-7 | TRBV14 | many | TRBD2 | TGTGCCAGCAGCCAATACGCGGGGGGCGTCGACGAGCAGTACTTC | CASSQYAGGVDEQYF
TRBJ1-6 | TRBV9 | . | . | TGTGCCAGCAGCGTAGGAGCAGGGATTTCGGGTTCACCCCTCCACTTT | CASSVGAGISGSPLHF
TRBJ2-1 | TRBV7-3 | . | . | TGTGCCAGCAGCTTAGTGCTGGGTTCGGCTGAGCAGTTCTTC | CASSLVLGSAEQFF
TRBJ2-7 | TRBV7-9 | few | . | TGTGCCAGCAGCTTACGTACAGGTAGTTACGAGCAGTACTTC | CASSLRTGSYEQYF
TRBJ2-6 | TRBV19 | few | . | TGTGCCAGTAAGGGTGGCAACGTCCTGACTTTC | CASKGGNVLTF
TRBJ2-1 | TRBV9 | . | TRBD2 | TGTGCCAGCAGCCTGACCGCTAGCGGGACGTACAATGAGCAGTTCTTC | CASSLTASGTYNEQFF
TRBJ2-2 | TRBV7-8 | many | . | TGTGCCAGCAGCTCAAAGGGCCCCCGGTACCCGAACACCGGGGAGCTGTTTTTT | CASSSKGPRYPNTGELFF
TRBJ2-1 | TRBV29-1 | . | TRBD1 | TGCAGCGTTACCCAGGGGGCCAGTGAGCAGTTCTTC | CSVTQGASEQFF
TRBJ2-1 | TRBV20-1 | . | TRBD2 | TGCAGTGCTAGAGAGCCGGGACTAGCGCCGCAGTTCTTC | CSAREPGLAPQFF
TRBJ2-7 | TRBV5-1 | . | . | TGCGCCAGCAGCAGAACGACAGCCTCCTACGAGCAGTACTTC | CASSRTTASYEQYF
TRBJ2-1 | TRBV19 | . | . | TGTGCCAGTAGTGCCCAGGGAGGTTTTTTGAATGAGCAGTTCTTC | CASSAQGGFLNEQFF